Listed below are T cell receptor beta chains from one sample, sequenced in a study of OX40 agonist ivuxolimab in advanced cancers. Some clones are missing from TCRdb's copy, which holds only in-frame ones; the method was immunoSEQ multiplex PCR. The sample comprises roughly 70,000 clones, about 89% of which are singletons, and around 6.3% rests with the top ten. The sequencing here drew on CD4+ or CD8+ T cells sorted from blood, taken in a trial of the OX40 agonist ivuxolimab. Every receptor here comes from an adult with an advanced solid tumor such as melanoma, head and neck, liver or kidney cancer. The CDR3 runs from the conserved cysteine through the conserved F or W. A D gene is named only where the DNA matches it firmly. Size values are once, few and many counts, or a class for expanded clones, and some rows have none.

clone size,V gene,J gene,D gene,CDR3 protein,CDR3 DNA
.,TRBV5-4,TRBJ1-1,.,CASSHRAATEAFF,TGTGCCAGCAGTCACAGGGCCGCGACTGAAGCTTTCTTT
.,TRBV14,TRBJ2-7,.,CASSQGASVGTYEQYF,TGTGCCAGCAGCCAAGGGGCTAGCGTAGGGACCTACGAGCAGTACTTC
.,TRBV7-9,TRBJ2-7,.,CASSLSFGVVYEQYF,TGTGCCAGCAGCTTAAGTTTTGGAGTTGTATACGAGCAGTACTTC
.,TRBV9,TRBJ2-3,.,CASSPGTPTDTQYF,TGTGCCAGCAGCCCAGGAACACCCACAGATACGCAGTATTTT
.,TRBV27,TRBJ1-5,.,CASSLSSPYYSNQPQHF,TGTGCCAGCAGTTTATCGAGTCCGTATTACAGCAATCAGCCCCAGCATTTT
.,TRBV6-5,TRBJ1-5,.,CASSKVWGGNQPQHF,TGTGCCAGCAGCAAGGTCTGGGGGGGCAATCAGCCCCAGCATTTT
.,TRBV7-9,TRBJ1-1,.,CASSQDLSGLVSEAFF,TGTGCCAGCAGCCAAGATTTATCCGGACTGGTGAGTGAAGCTTTCTTT
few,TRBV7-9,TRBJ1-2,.,CASSLADRDYGYTF,TGTGCCAGCAGCTTAGCGGACAGAGACTATGGCTACACCTTC
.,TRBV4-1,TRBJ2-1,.,CASSHGQGTGEQFF,TGCGCCAGCAGCCACGGCCAGGGTACGGGTGAGCAGTTCTTC
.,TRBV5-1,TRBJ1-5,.,CASSLEGGGNQPQHF,TGCGCCAGCAGCTTGGAGGGAGGCGGCAATCAGCCCCAGCATTTT
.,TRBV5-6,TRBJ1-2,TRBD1,CASNPPGGRHYGYTF,TGTGCCAGCAACCCCCCAGGGGGGCGACACTATGGCTACACCTTC
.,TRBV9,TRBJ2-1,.,CASTSAGLEYNEQFF,TGTGCCAGCACCTCGGCAGGGCTCGAGTACAATGAGCAGTTCTTC
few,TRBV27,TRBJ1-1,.,CASKIGGGTEAFF,TGTGCCAGCAAGATCGGGGGGGGCACTGAAGCTTTCTTT
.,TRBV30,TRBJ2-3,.,CAWTGYSSTDTQYF,TGTGCCTGGACTGGGTATTCTAGCACAGATACGCAGTATTTT
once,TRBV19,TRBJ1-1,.,CASSIAGQGTEAFF,TGTGCCAGTAGTATAGCCGGCCAGGGCACTGAAGCTTTCTTT
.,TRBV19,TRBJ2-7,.,CASSIGLAIGYEQYF,TGTGCCAGTAGTATTGGGCTAGCGATAGGATACGAGCAGTACTTC
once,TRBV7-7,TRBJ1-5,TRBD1,CASSLAVPETGREYSNQPQHF,TGTGCTAGCAGCTTAGCGGTACCAGAGACAGGGAGAGAATATAGCAATCAGCCCCAGCATTTT
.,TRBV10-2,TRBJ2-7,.,CAIADGSYEQYF,TGCGCCATCGCGGACGGAAGCTACGAGCAGTACTTC
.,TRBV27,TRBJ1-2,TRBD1,CASRGTDGYTF,TGTGCCAGCAGAGGGACAGATGGCTACACCTTC
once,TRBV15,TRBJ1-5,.,CATSSEGQEESNQPQHF,TGTGCCACCAGCAGCGAGGGGCAGGAGGAAAGCAATCAGCCCCAGCATTTT
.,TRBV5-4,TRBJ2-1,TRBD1,CASWTGNEQFF,TGTGCCAGCTGGACAGGCAATGAGCAGTTCTTC
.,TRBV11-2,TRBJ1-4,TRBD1,CASSLTQGEEKLFF,TGTGCCAGCAGCTTAACGCAGGGGGAGGAAAAACTGTTTTTT
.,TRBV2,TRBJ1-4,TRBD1,CASSRTGGVSNEKLFF,TGTGCCAGCAGCCGGACAGGGGGCGTTTCTAATGAAAAACTGTTTTTT
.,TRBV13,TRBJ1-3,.,CASRAAGNTIYF,TGTGCCAGCAGGGCAGCTGGAAACACCATATATTTT
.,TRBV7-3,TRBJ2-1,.,CASSLTTMGWQGNEQFF,TGTGCCAGCAGCTTAACTACGATGGGATGGCAGGGCAATGAGCAGTTCTTC
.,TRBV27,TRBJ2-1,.,CASSLRGNHYNEQFF,TGTGCCAGCAGTTTACGGGGGAACCACTACAATGAGCAGTTCTTC
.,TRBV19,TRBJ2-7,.,CASSAGAPLGEQYF,TGTGCCAGTTCCGCAGGGGCTCCTCTTGGGGAGCAGTACTTC
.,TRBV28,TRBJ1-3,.,CASSLRESGNTIYF,TGTGCCAGCAGTTTAAGGGAATCAGGAAACACCATATATTTT
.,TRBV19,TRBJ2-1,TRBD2,CASSTGTGGNEQFF,TGTGCCAGTAGTACCGGGACGGGGGGCAATGAGCAGTTCTTC
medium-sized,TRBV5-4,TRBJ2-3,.,CASSLGATNTDTQYF,TGTGCCAGCAGCTTGGGGGCGACTAACACAGATACGCAGTATTTT
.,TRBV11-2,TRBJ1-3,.,CASSTQSEAGNTIYF,TGTGCCAGCAGCACTCAATCGGAGGCTGGAAACACCATATATTTT
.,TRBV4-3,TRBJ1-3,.,CASSQRELTSTGNTIYF,TGCGCCAGCAGCCAAAGGGAACTGACGTCCACAGGAAACACCATATATTTT
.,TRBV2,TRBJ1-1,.,CASSDRPAMGTEAFF,TGTGCCAGCAGTGACCGCCCAGCGATGGGAACTGAAGCTTTCTTT
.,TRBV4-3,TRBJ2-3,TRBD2,CASSQDYVGRAGDTQYF,TGCGCCAGCAGCCAAGACTATGTCGGGAGGGCCGGAGATACGCAGTATTTT
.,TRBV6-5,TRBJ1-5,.,CASSYGGAGQPQHF,TGTGCCAGCAGTTATGGGGGGGCCGGTCAGCCCCAGCATTTT
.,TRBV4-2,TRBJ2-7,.,CASSQDKGGYEQYF,TGTGCCAGCAGCCAAGATAAGGGGGGCTACGAGCAGTACTTC
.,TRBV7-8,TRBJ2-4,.,CASSLEINIQYF,TGTGCCAGCAGCTTAGAGATAAACATTCAGTACTTC
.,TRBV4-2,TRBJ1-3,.,CASSQDPPEESNTIYF,TGTGCCAGCAGCCAAGATCCCCCAGAGGAATCGAACACCATATATTTT
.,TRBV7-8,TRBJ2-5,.,CASSSFGGAGETQYF,TGTGCCAGCAGCTCTTTTGGGGGGGCCGGAGAGACCCAGTACTTC
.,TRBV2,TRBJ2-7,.,CAHKPGVPYEQYF,TGTGCCCATAAGCCAGGGGTACCGTACGAGCAGTACTTC
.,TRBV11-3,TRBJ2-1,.,CASSTSGLDNEQFF,TGTGCCAGCAGCACCTCGGGGCTTGACAATGAGCAGTTCTTC
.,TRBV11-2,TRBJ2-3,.,CASLRGTFTDTQYF,TGTGCTTCCCTTCGGGGTACCTTCACAGATACGCAGTATTTT
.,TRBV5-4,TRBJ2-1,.,CASTSVYNEQFF,TGTGCCAGCACGAGCGTATACAATGAGCAGTTCTTC
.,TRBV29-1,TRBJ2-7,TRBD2,CSVEGSSGGYSYEQYF,TGCAGCGTGGAGGGATCTAGCGGGGGGTACTCCTACGAGCAGTACTTC
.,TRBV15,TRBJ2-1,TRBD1,CATRAGTGSYNEQFF,TGTGCCACCAGGGCCGGGACAGGCTCCTACAATGAGCAGTTCTTC
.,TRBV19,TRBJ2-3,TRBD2,CASSIGLAGITDTQYF,TGTGCCAGTAGTATAGGTCTAGCGGGGATCACAGATACGCAGTATTTT
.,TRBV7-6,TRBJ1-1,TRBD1,CASSLEGAPNTEAFF,TGTGCCAGCAGCTTAGAGGGGGCTCCAAACACTGAAGCTTTCTTT